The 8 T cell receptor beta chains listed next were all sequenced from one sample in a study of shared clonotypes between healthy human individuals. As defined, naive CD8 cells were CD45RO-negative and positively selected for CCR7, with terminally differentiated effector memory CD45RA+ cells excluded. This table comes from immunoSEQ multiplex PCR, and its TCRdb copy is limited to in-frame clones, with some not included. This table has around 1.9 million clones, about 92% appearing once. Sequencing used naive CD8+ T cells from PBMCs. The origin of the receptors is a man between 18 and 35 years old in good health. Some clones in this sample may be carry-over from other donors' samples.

The CDR3 region has the DNA TGTGCCAGCAGTGAACTAGCGGGAGCAGGCGGGGAGCTGTTTTTT. Amino acids: CASSELAGAGGELFF. V gene TRBV6-4 combines with J gene TRBJ2-2, with TRBD2 matching 11 bases. CDR1 and CDR2 (germline): MRHNA, SNTAGT. There are 15 residues in the CDR3. The ends lost 3 bases at V and 7 bases at J; junction bases unmatched: 4.

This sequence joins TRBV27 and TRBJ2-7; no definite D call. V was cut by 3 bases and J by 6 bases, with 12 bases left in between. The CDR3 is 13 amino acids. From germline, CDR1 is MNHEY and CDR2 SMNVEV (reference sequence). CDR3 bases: TGTGCCAGCAGTTTGACATCCCCAGTCGAGCAGTACTTC. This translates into CASSLTSPVEQYF.

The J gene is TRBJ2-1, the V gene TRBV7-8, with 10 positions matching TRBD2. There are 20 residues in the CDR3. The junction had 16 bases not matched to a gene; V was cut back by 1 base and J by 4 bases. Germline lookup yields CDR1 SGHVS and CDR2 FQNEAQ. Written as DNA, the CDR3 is TGTGCCAGCAGCTTAGTGAGGACTAGCGGTCCTACCCCGGGTTACAATGAGCAGTTCTTC. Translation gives CASSLVRTSGPTPGYNEQFF.

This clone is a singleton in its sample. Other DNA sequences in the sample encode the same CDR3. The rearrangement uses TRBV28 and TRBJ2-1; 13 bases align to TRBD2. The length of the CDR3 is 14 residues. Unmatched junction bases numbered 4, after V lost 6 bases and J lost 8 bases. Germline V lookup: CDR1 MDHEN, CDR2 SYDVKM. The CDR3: CASSWTSGSDEQFF. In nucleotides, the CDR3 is TGTGCCAGCAGCTGGACTAGCGGGAGCGATGAGCAGTTCTTC.

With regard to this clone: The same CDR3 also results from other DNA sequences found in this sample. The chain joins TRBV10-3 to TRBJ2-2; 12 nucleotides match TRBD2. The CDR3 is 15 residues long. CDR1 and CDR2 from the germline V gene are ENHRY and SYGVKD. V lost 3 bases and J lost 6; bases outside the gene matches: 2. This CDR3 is CAISELAGGPGELFF. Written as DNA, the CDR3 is TGTGCCATCAGTGAACTAGCGGGAGGACCCGGGGAGCTGTTTTTT.

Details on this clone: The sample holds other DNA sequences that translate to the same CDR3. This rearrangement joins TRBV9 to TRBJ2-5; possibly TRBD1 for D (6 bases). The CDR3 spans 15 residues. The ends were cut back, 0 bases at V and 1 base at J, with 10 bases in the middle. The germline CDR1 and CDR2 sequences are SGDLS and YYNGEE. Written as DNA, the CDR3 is TGTGCCAGCAGCGTAGCAGGGGCCAGCCAAGAGACCCAGTACTTC. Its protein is CASSVAGASQETQYF.

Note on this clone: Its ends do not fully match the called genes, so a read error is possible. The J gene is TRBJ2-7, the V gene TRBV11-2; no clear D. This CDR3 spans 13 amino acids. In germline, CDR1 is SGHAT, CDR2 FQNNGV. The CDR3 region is CASSLGFRAQSDF. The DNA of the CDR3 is TGTGCCAGCAGCTTAGGCTTCCGGGCCCAGAGCGACTTC.

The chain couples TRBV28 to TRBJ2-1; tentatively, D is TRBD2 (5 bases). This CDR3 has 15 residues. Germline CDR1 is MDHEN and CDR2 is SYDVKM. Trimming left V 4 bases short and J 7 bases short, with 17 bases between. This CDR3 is CASSYPQQRMNEQFF. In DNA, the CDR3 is TGTGCCAGCAGTTACCCTCAACAGCGGATGAATGAGCAGTTCTTC.